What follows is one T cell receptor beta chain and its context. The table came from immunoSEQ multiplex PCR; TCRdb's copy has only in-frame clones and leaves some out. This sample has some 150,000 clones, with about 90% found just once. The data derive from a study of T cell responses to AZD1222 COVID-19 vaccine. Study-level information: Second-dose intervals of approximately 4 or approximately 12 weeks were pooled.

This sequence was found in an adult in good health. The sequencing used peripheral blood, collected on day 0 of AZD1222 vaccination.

The CDR3 protein is CASGLTGASGYTF. CDR3 nucleotide sequence: TGTGCTAGTGGCCTTACAGGGGCTTCTGGCTACACCTTC. The V and J genes are TRBV12-5 and TRBJ1-2, with TRBD1 identical over 7 bases. The CDR3 has 13 residues. Germline CDR1 LGHNT, CDR2 FRNRAP. With 6 bases clipped from V and 7 bases from J, the junction kept 8 bases outside the gene matches.